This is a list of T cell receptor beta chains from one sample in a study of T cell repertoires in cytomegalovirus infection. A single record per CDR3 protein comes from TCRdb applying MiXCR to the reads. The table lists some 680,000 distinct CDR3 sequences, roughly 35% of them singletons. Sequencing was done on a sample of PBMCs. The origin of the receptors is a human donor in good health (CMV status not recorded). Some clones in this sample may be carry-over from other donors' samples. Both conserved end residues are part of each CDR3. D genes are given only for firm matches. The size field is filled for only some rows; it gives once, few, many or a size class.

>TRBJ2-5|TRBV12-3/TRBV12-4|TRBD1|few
TGTGCCAGCAGTTTAGCGCTGAGGACAGGGGAGGGAGAGACCCAGTACTTC
CASSLALRTGEGETQYF
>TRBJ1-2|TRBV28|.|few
TGTGCCAGCAGGCCTGGGGGCGTCCCAACCTATGGCTACACCTTC
CASRPGGVPTYGYTF
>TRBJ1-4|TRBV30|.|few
TGTGCCTGGAGTAACAGTGCCCAGAAACTGTTTTTT
CAWSNSAQKLFF
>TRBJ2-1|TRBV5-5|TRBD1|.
TGTGCCAGCAGCCTAAGTTTTACAGGGGGCGATGAGCAGTTCTTC
CASSLSFTGGDEQFF
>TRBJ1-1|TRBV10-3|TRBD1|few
TGTGCCATCAGTCAGGACAGGGAGAACACTGAAGCTTTCTTT
CAISQDRENTEAFF
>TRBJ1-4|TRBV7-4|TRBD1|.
TGTGCCAGCAGCGGCAAGTTACAGGGGGCTCGGTCGAAACTGTTTTTT
CASSGKLQGARSKLFF
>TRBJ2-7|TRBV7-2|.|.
TGTGCCAGCAGCTTAGTATGGCGCGAGCAGTACTTC
CASSLVWREQYF
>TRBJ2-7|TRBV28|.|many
TGTGCCAGCAGACTACGACCGGGACAGGGAGGCGGGGGGGGGAAGGGGCAGTACTTC
CASRLRPGQGGGGGKGQYF
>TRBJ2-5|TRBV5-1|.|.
TGCGCCAGGCGAGGGCAATCCGGAGGGTTTCCTGTGGAGACCCAGTACTTC
CARRGQSGGFPVETQYF
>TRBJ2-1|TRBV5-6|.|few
TGTGCCAGCAGCTTGTCGGGGTACGAGAACAATGAGCAGTTCTTC
CASSLSGYENNEQFF
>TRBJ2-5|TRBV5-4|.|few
TGTGCCAGCAGCTTGGACGTTGAGACCCAGTACTTC
CASSLDVETQYF
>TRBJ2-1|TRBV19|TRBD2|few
TGTGCCAGTAGTCCAAGACTAGCGGGAGCGCTTCGGGGCATGAATGAGCAGTTCTTC
CASSPRLAGALRGMNEQFF
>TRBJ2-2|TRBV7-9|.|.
TGTGCCAGCAGCATACCGAGGCAGGGAGCCGGGGAGCTGTTTTTT
CASSIPRQGAGELFF
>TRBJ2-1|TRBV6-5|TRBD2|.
TGTGCCAGCAGTTACGGCCTAGCGGGGGGCCGTATCTCCTACAATGAGCAGTTCTTC
CASSYGLAGGRISYNEQFF
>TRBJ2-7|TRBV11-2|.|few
TGTGCCAGCAGCTTAACCTCCGCCCAATACGAGCAGTACTTC
CASSLTSAQYEQYF
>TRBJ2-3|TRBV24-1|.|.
TGTGCCACCAGTGATTTCCGAGGGAGAGGCACAGATACGCAGTATTTT
CATSDFRGRGTDTQYF
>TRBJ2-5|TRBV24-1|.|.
TGTGCCACCAGTCCTGGCGGTAAAGAGACCCAGTACTTC
CATSPGGKETQYF
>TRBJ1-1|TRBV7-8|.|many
TGTGCCAGCAGCCTGCGACAGCTGAAGAACACTGAAGCTTTCTTT
CASSLRQLKNTEAFF
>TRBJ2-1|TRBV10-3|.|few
TGTGCCATCAGTGAGCTAGGGGAGCAGTTCTTC
CAISELGEQFF
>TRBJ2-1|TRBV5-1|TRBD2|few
TGCGCCAGCAGCTTGGGTAGCCTCGGGGGGAATGAGCAGTTCTTC
CASSLGSLGGNEQFF
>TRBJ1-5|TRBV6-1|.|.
TGTGCCAGCAGTGAAGAAACCGGACAGTGGGGTTTAAGTGAGCCCCAGCATTTT
CASSEETGQWGLSEPQHF
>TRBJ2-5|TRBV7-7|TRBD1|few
TGTGCTAGCAGTCGTAACAGGGGGCAAGAGACCCAGTACTTC
CASSRNRGQETQYF